The TCR beta chain described here comes from a study of blood T cell repertoires in COVID-19. V was trimmed by 0 bases and J by 4 bases, leaving 6 bases between them. This CDR3 is built from 14 residues. Per the germline V gene, CDR1 is KGHSH and CDR2 is LQKENI. Sequenced by immunoSEQ multiplex PCR; TCRdb stores in-frame clones only, minus some. Of roughly 100,000 clones listed, about two thirds are singletons. This receptor was taken from a human donor with acute or convalescent COVID-19. The donor label of this sample is uncertain. The chain uses TRBV18 and TRBJ2-2; D is undetermined. Material: peripheral blood. CDR3 in amino acids: CASSPPRSTGELFF. The CDR3 region has the DNA TGTGCCAGCTCACCACCCAGATCCACCGGGGAGCTGTTTTTT.